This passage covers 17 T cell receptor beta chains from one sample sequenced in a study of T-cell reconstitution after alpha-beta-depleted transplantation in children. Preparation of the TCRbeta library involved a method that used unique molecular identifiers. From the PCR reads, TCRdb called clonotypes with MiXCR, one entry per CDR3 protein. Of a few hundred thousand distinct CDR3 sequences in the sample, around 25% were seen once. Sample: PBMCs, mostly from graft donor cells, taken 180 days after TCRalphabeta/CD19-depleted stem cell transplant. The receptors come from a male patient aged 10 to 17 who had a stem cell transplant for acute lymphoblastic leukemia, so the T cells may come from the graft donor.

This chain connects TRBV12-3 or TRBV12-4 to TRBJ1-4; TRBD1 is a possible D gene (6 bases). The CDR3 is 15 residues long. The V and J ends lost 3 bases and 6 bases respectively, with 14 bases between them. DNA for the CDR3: TGTGCCAGCAGTTTCGGGGACATCGCGCATGAAAAACTGTTTTTT. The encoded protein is CASSFGDIAHEKLFF.

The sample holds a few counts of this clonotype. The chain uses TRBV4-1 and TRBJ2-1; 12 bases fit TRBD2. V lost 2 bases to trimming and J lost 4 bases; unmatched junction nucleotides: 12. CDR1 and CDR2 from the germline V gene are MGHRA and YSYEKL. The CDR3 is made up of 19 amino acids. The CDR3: CASSQRVLAGGYTYNEQFF. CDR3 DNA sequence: TGCGCCAGCAGCCAACGAGTACTAGCGGGAGGTTATACGTACAATGAGCAGTTCTTC.

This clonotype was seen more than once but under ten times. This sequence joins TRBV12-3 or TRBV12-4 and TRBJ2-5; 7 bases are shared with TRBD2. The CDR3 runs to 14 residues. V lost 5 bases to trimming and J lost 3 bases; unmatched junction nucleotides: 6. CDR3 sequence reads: CASSGREWEETQYF. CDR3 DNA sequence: TGTGCCAGCAGTGGGCGGGAGTGGGAAGAGACCCAGTACTTC.

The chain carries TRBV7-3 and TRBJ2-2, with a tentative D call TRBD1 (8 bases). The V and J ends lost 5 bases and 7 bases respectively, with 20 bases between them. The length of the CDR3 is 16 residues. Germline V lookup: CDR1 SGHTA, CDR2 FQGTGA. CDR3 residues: CASSHHRGGQDGELFF. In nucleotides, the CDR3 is TGTGCCAGCAGCCATCACAGGGGGGGACAGGACGGGGAGCTGTTTTTT.

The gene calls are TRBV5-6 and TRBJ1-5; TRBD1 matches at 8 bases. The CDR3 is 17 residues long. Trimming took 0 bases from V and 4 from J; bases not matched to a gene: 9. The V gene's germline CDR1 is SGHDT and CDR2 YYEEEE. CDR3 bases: TGTGCCAGCAGCTTGGGGTTTTGGACAGGGTCGAATCAGCCCCAGCATTTT. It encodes CASSLGFWTGSNQPQHF.

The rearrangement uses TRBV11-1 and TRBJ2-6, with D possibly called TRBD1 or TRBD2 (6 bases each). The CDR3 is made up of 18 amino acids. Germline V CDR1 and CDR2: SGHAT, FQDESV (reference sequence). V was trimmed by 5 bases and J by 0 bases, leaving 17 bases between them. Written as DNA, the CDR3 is TGTGCCAGCAGCATGCGGCCGGGGGCCCGCTCTGGGGCCAACGTCCTGACTTTC. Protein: CASSMRPGARSGANVLTF.

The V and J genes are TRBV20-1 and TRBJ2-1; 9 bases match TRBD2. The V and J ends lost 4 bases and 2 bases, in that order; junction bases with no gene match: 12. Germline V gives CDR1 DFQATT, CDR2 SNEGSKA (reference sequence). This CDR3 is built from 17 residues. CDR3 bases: TGCAGTGCTAAGGCCGGGGGAGCGGGGGGAACCTACAATGAGCAGTTCTTC. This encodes CSAKAGGAGGTYNEQFF.

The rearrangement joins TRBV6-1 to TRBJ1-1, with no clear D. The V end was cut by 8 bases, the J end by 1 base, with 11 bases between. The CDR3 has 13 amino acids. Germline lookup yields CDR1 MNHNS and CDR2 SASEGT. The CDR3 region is CASGIPWNTEAFF. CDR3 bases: TGTGCCAGCGGAATCCCTTGGAACACTGAAGCTTTCTTT.

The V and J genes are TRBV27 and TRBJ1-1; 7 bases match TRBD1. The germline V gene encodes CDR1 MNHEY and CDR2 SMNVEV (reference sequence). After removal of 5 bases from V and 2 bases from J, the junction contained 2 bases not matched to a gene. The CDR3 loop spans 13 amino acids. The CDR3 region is CASSKGANTEAFF. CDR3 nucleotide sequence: TGTGCCAGCAGTAAGGGGGCTAACACTGAAGCTTTCTTT.

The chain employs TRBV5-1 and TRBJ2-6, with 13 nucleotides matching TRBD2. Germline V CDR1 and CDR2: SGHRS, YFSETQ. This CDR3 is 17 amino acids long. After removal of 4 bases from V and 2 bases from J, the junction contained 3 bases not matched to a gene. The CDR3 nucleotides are TGCGCCAGCAGCCAAACTAGCGGGAGGGCTGGGGCCAACGTCCTGACTTTC. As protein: CASSQTSGRAGANVLTF.

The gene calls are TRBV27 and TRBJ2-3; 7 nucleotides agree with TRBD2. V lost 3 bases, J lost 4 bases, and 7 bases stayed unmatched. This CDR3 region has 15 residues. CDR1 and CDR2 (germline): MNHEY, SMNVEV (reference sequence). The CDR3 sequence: CASSLKRESADTQYF. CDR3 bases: TGTGCCAGCAGTTTGAAGCGGGAATCAGCAGATACGCAGTATTTT.

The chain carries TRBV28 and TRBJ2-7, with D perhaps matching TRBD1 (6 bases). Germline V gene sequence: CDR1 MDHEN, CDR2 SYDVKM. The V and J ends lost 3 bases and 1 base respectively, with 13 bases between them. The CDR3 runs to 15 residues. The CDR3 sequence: CASSFDRSLSYEQYF. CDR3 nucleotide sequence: TGTGCCAGCAGTTTCGACAGGAGTTTATCCTACGAGCAGTACTTC.

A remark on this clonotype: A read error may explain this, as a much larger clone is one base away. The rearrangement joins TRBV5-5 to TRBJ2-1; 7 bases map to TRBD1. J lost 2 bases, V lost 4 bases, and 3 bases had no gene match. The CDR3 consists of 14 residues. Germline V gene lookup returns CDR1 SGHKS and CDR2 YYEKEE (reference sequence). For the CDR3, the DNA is TGTGCCAGCAGCCAGACAGGGACCTACAATGAGCAGTTCTTC. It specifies CASSQTGTYNEQFF.

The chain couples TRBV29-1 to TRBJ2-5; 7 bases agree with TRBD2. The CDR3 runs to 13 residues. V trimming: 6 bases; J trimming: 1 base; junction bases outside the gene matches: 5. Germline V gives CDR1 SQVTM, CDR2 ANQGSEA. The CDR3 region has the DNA TGCAGCGTGGACCTAGCGGTCCAAGAGACCCAGTACTTC. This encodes CSVDLAVQETQYF.

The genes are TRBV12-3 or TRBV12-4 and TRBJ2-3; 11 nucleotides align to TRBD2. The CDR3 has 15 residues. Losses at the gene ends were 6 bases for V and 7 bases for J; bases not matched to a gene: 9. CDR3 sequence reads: CASRLTSGGFNTQYF. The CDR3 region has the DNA TGTGCCAGCAGGCTCACTAGCGGGGGTTTCAATACGCAGTATTTT.

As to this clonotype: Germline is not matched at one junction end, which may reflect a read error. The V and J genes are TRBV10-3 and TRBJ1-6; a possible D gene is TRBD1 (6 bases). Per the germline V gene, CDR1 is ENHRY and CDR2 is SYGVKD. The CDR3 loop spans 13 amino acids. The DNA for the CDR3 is TGCGGGACCGGGACAACTCATAATTCACCCCTCCACTTT. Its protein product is CGTGTTHNSPLHF.

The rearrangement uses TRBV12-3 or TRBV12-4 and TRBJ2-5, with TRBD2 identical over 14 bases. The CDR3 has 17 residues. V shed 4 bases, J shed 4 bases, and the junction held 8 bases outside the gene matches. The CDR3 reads CASSSTSGRAERETQYF. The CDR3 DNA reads TGTGCCAGCAGTTCGACTAGCGGGAGGGCCGAAAGAGAGACCCAGTACTTC.